This T cell receptor beta chain originates from a study of cytomegalovirus exposure and HLA in healthy donors. In regard to this clone: Antigen: not known.

Study results and limitations: A missense variant in DCLRE1C was later tied to TCR beta V- and J-gene trimming. DRB1 had the most TCR associations and HLA-C the fewest, a later analysis found, with rates varying by HLA locus. In a later analysis, HLA-associated TCR beta chains were more clonally expanded than equally common others.

A multiplex PCR was run with 60 Vbeta primers and 13 Jbeta primers. Profiling relied on immunoSEQ multiplex PCR, and the TCRdb table lists in-frame clones only, not all of them. The profile shows approximately 110,000 clones, about 81% of them singletons. Sequenced material: PBMCs. This receptor was taken from a woman in her twenties or thirties in good health and CMV-seronegative.

CDR3: CASSEGQGGYNEQFF. As DNA, the CDR3 is TGCGCCAGCTCAGAAGGACAGGGGGGCTACAATGAGCAGTTCTTC. J is TRBJ2-1 and V is TRBV5-1; 10 nucleotides agree with TRBD1. This CDR3 has 15 amino acids. The germline V gene encodes CDR1 SGHRS and CDR2 YFSETQ. After removal of 7 bases from V and 3 bases from J, the junction contained 7 bases not matched to a gene.